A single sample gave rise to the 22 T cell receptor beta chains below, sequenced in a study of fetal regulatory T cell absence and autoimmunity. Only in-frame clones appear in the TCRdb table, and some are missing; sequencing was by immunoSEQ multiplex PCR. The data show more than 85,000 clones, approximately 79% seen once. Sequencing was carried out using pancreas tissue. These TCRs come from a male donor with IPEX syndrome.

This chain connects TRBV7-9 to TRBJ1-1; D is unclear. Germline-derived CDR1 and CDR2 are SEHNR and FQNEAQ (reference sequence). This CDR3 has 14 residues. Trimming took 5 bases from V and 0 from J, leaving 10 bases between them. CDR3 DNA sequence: TGTGCCAGCAGCCCCCTGACGGTGAACACTGAAGCTTTCTTT. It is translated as CASSPLTVNTEAFF.

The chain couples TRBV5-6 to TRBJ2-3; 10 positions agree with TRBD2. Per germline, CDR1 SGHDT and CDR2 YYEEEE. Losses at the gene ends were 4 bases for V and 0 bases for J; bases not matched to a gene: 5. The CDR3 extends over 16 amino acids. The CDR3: CASSPTSGPSTDTQYF. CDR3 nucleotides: TGTGCCAGCAGCCCGACTAGCGGGCCCAGCACAGATACGCAGTATTTT.

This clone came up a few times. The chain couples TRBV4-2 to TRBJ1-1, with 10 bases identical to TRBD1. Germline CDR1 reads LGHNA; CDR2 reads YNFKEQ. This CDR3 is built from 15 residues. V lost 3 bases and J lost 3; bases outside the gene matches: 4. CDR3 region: CASSHRGQGDTEAFF. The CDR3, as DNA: TGTGCCAGCAGCCATAGAGGACAGGGGGACACTGAAGCTTTCTTT.

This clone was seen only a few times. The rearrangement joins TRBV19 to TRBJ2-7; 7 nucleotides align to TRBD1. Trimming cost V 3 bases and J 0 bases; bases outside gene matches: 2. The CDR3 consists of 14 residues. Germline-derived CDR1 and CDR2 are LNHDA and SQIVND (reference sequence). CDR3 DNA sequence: TGTGCCAGTAGTATGGACAGGAGCTCCTACGAGCAGTACTTC. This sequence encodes CASSMDRSSYEQYF.

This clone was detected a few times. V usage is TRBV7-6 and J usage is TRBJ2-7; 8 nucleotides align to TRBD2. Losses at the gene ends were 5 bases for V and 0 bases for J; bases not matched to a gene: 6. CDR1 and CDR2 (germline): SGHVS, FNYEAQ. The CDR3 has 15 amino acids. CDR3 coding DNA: TGTGCCAGCAGCCCCTATAGCGGGGACTCCTACGAGCAGTACTTC. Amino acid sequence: CASSPYSGDSYEQYF. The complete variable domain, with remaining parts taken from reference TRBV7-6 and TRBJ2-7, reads GAGVSQSPRYKVTKRGQDVALRCDPISGHVSLYWYRQALGQGPEFLTYFNYEAQQDKSGLPNDRFSAERPEGSISTLTIQRTEQRDSAMYRCASSPYSGDSYEQYFGPGTRLTVT.

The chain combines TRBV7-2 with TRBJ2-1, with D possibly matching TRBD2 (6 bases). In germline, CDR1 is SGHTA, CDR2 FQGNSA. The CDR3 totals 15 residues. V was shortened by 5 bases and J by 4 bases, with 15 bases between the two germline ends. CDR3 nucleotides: TGTGCCAGCAGCGGAGACCGTGGGGGGTACAATGAGCAGTTCTTC. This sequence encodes CASSGDRGGYNEQFF.

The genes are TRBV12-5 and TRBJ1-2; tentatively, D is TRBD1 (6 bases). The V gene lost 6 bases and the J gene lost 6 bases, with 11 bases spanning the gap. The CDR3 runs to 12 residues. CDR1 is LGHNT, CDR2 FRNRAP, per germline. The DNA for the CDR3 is TGTGCTAGTGGCCCACAGGGAAATGGCTACACCTTC. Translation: CASGPQGNGYTF. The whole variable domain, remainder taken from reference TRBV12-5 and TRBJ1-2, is DARVTQTPRHKVTEMGQEVTMRCQPILGHNTVFWYRQTMMQGLELLAYFRNRAPLDDSGMPKDRFSAEMPDATLATLKIQPSEPRDSAVYFCASGPQGNGYTFGSGTRLTVV.

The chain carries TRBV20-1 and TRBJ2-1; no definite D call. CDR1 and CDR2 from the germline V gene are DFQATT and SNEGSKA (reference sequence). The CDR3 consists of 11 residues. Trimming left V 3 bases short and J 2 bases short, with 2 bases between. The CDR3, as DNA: TGCAGTGCTAGCGCCTACAATGAGCAGTTCTTC. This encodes CSASAYNEQFF.

Written as DNA, the CDR3 is TGTGCCAGCTCACCTTGGACTAGCGGAAACCCCTACAATGAGCAGTTCTTC. Encoded protein: CASSPWTSGNPYNEQFF. The chain couples TRBV18 to TRBJ2-1; 10 bases fit TRBD2. The V gene end was trimmed by 3 bases and the J gene end by 2 bases; junction bases not matched to a gene: 7. The CDR3 runs 17 residues. In germline, CDR1 is KGHSH, CDR2 LQKENI.

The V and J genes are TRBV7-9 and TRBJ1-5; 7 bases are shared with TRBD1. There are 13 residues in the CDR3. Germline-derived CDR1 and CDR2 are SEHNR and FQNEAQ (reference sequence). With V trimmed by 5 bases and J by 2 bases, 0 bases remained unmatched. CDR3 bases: TGTGCCAGCAGCGGACAGGGCAATCAGCCCCAGCATTTT. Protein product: CASSGQGNQPQHF.

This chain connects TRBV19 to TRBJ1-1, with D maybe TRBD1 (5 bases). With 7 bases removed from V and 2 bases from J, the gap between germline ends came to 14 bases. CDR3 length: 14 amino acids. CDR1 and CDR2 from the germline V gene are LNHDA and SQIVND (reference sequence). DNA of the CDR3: TGTGCCAGTACCGCCTGGGGGGGAAACACTGAAGCTTTCTTT. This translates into CASTAWGGNTEAFF.

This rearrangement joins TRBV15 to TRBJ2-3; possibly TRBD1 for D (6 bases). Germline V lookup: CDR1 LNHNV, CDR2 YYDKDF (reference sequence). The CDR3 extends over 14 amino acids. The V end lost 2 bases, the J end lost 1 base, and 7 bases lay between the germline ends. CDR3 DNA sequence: TGTGCCACCAGCAGATACAGGGGCACAGATACGCAGTATTTT. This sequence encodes CATSRYRGTDTQYF.

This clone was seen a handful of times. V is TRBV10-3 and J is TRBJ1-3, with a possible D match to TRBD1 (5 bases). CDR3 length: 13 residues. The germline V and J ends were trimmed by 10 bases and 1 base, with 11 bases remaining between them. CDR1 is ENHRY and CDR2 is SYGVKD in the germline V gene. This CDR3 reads CATHSGSGNTIYF. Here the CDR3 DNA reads TGTGCCACCCACTCAGGGTCTGGAAACACCATATATTTT.

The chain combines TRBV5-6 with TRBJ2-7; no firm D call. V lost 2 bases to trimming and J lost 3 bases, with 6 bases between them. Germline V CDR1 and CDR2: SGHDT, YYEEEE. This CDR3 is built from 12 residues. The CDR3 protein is CASSFTDYEQYF. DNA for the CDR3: TGTGCCAGCAGCTTTACGGACTACGAGCAGTACTTC.

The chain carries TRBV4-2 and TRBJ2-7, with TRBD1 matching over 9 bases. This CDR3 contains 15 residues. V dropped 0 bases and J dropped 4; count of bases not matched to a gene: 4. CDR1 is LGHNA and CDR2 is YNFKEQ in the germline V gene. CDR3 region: CASSQEWDREYEQYF. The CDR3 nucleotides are TGTGCCAGCAGCCAAGAGTGGGACAGGGAGTACGAGCAGTACTTC.

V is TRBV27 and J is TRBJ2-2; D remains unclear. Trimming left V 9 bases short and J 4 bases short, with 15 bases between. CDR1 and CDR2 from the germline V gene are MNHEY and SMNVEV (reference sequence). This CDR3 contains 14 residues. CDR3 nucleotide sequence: TGTGCCAGTAGTACCGGGCTAGGCACCGGGGAGCTGTTTTTT. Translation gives CASSTGLGTGELFF.

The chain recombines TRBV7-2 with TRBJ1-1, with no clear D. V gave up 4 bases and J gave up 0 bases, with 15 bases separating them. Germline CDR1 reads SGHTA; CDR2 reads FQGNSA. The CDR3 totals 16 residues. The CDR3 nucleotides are TGTGCCAGCAGCTACTGGGCGACCTCGCTGAACACTGAAGCTTTCTTT. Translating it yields CASSYWATSLNTEAFF.

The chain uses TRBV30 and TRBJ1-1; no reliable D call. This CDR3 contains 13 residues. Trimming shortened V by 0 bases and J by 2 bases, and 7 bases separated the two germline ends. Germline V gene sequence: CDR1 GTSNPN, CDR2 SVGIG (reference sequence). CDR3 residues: CAWSVRVNTEAFF. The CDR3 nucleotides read TGTGCCTGGAGTGTACGGGTAAACACTGAAGCTTTCTTT.

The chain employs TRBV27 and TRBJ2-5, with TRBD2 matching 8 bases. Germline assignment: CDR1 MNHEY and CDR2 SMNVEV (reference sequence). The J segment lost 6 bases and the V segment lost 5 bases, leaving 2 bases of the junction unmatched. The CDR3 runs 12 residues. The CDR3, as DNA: TGTGCCAGCAGTGGGACTAGAAAGACCCAGTACTTC. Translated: CASSGTRKTQYF.

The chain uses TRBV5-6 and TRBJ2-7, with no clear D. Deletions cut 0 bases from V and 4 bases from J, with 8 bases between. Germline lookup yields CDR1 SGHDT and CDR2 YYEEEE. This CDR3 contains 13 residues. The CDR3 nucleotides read TGTGCCAGCAGCTTGGCCAGAGGTTACGAGCAGTACTTC. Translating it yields CASSLARGYEQYF.

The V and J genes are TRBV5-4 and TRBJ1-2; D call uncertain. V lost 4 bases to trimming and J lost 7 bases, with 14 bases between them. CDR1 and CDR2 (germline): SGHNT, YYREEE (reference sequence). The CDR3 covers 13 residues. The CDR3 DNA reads TGTGCCAGCAGCCCATGGGGAGGGAGTGGCTACACCTTC. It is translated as CASSPWGGSGYTF.

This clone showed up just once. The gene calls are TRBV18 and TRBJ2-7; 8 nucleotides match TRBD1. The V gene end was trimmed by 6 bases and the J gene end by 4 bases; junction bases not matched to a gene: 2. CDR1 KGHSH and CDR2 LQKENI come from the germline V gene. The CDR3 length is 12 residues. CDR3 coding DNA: TGTGCCAGCTCGACAGGGGCGTACGAGCAGTACTTC. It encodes CASSTGAYEQYF.